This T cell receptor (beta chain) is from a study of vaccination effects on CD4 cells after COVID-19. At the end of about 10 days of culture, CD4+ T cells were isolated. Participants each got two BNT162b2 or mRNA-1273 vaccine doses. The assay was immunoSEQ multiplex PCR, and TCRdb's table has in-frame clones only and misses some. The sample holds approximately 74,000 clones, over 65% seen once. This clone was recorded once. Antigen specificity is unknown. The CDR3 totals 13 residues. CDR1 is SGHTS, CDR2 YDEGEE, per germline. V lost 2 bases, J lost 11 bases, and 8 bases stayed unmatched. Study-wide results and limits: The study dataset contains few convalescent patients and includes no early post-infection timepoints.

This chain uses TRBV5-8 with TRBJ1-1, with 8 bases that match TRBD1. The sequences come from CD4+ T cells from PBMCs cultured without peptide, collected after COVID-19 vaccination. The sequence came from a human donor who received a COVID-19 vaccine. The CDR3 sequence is CASSFRQGIMAFF. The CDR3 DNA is TGTGCCAGCAGCTTCCGACAGGGGATTATGGCTTTCTTT.